These 5 T cell receptor beta chains came from one sample sequenced in a study of patients and donors after allogeneic stem cell transplantation. TCRdb re-called the RT-PCR reads with MiXCR, one entry per CDR3 protein. The sample has about a million distinct CDR3 sequences; under 20% are singletons. The source material was blood, either unsorted or a sorted T cell fraction (not recorded which). The receptor source for this set is a human donor who was either an allogeneic HSCT recipient or a stem cell or donor lymphocyte infusion donor (not recorded which). It is not recorded whose cells these are; they may come from a transplant donor.

The table lists this clonotype with a few counts. V is TRBV5-1 and J is TRBJ2-3; no clear D gene. This CDR3 has 14 residues. Germline CDR1 and CDR2: SGHRS and YFSETQ. Trimming took 4 bases from V and 4 from J, leaving 13 bases between them. In DNA, the CDR3 is TGCGCCAGCAGCGGCGGCCTAGAGTCAGATACGCAGTATTTT. Encoded protein: CASSGGLESDTQYF. Supplemented by reference TRBV5-1 and TRBJ2-3, the full variable domain reads KAGVTQTPRYLIKTRGQQVTLSCSPISGHRSVSWYQQTPGQGLQFLFEYFSETQRNKGNFPGRFSGRQFSNSRSEMNVSTLELGDSALYLCASSGGLESDTQYFGPGTRLTVL.

The chain couples TRBV4-1 to TRBJ1-1; no firm D call. The CDR3 spans 14 residues. The germline V gene encodes CDR1 MGHRA and CDR2 YSYEKL. Trimming took off 5 bases at V and 4 bases at J, with 14 bases between the two ends. The CDR3 nucleotides are TGCGCCAGCAGCGCCGTCACACTATCCACTGAAGCTTTCTTT. It translates to CASSAVTLSTEAFF.

The CDR3 bases are TGTGCCAGCAGCCAAGATAGGGGGCTGGCGGGAGGGCCGTACGGGGAGCTGTTTTTT. Translated, it gives CASSQDRGLAGGPYGELFF. V usage is TRBV4-2 and J usage is TRBJ2-2; 9 bases fit TRBD2. Germline CDR1 and CDR2: LGHNA and YNFKEQ. V shed 0 bases, J shed 7 bases, and the junction held 15 bases outside the gene matches. The CDR3 extends over 19 amino acids.

V is TRBV20-1 and J is TRBJ1-2; 10 bases line up with TRBD1. Germline assignment: CDR1 DFQATT and CDR2 SNEGSKA (reference sequence). The J segment lost 0 bases and the V segment lost 3 bases, leaving 4 bases of the junction unmatched. The length of the CDR3 is 15 residues. For the CDR3, the DNA is TGCAGTGCTAGGGGAGACAGGGGGCCTAACTATGGCTACACCTTC. Translation: CSARGDRGPNYGYTF.

This clonotype was found many times. The J gene is TRBJ2-7, the V gene TRBV5-1, with TRBD1 identical over 8 bases. With 6 bases clipped from V and 0 bases from J, the junction kept 2 bases outside the gene matches. The germline CDR1 and CDR2 sequences are SGHRS and YFSETQ. The CDR3 is 13 amino acids. The CDR3 is CASTGQGSYEQYF. Here the CDR3 DNA reads TGCGCCAGCACCGGACAGGGCTCCTACGAGCAGTACTTC.